The 8 T cell receptor beta chains presented below share a single source sample, sequenced in a study of blood T cell repertoires in COVID-19. Sequenced by immunoSEQ multiplex PCR; TCRdb stores in-frame clones only, minus some. The data contain roughly 300,000 clones, approximately 84% of them singletons. The sequenced sample consisted of PBMCs or T cells enriched from blood (not recorded which). Source of these receptors: a woman aged 25-40 years who had recovered from COVID-19.

V is TRBV6-5 and J is TRBJ2-2, with 10 bases lining up with TRBD1. The CDR3 runs to 16 residues. Germline trimming cut 2 bases from V and 4 bases from J; bases unmatched to any gene: 4. From germline, CDR1 is MNHEY and CDR2 SVGAGI. The CDR3 reads CASSYGTGVVTGELFF. The CDR3 region has the DNA TGTGCCAGCAGTTACGGGACAGGGGTCGTCACCGGGGAGCTGTTTTTT.

This clone was counted a single time. This chain links TRBV2 with TRBJ1-1; D is possibly TRBD1 (6 bases). This CDR3 is built from 13 residues. Germline CDR1 reads SNHLY; CDR2 reads FYNNEI. V was shortened by 5 bases and J by 4 bases, with 11 bases between the two germline ends. DNA of the CDR3: TGTGCCAGCAGTTGGGGAGGGGGCACTGAAGCTTTCTTT. It specifies CASSWGGGTEAFF.

V usage is TRBV4-2 and J usage is TRBJ2-1; no firm D call. The CDR3 runs to 12 residues. V lost 2 bases and J 7 bases, leaving 6 bases between the germline ends. Germline CDR1 and CDR2: LGHNA and YNFKEQ. CDR3: CASSQPRNEQFF. The CDR3, as DNA: TGTGCCAGCAGCCAACCTAGGAATGAGCAGTTCTTC.

The chain joins TRBV10-3 to TRBJ1-3; 10 positions match TRBD1. The CDR3 spans 15 residues. Germline CDR1 reads ENHRY; CDR2 reads SYGVKD. The V and J ends lost 8 bases and 4 bases, in that order; junction bases with no gene match: 8. The CDR3: CAIGRQGAPGNTIYF. The CDR3 nucleotides read TGTGCCATCGGAAGACAGGGGGCGCCGGGAAACACCATATATTTT.

The CDR3 sequence is CASSFRSRNGYTF. The CDR3 nucleotides read TGTGCCAGTAGTTTTCGCTCGCGGAATGGCTACACCTTC. The chain has TRBV19 and TRBJ1-2; D is ambiguous. V shed 5 bases and J shed 6 bases, with 13 bases lying between them. CDR3 length equals 13 residues. Per germline, CDR1 LNHDA and CDR2 SQIVND (reference sequence).

The J gene is TRBJ1-5, the V gene TRBV2; possibly TRBD1 for D (5 bases). Per germline, CDR1 SNHLY and CDR2 FYNNEI. This CDR3 is built from 14 residues. The ends were cut back, 3 bases at V and 7 bases at J, with 13 bases in the middle. Here the CDR3 reads CASSDTQGLQPQHF. CDR3 bases: TGTGCCAGCAGTGATACCCAGGGACTACAGCCCCAGCATTTT.

The V call is TRBV5-4, the J call TRBJ2-2; possible D gene TRBD2, 6 bases. Germline V gene data show CDR1 as SGHNT and CDR2 as YYREEE (reference sequence). Trimming left V 8 bases short and J 4 bases short, with 18 bases between. This CDR3 is 15 amino acids long. For the CDR3, the DNA is TGTGCCAGTACCCTTGGCGGGGTAAGCACCGGGGAGCTGTTTTTT. Translated, it gives CASTLGGVSTGELFF.

CDR3 region: CASSSPGGYEKLFF. The CDR3 coding sequence is TGTGCCAGCAGCTCTCCAGGGGGATATGAAAAACTGTTTTTT. This chain uses TRBV7-2 with TRBJ1-4, with 7 bases fitting TRBD1. The CDR3 has 14 residues. CDR1 is SGHTA, CDR2 FQGNSA, per germline. Trimming removed 4 bases from V and 6 bases from J; junction bases left unmatched: 5.